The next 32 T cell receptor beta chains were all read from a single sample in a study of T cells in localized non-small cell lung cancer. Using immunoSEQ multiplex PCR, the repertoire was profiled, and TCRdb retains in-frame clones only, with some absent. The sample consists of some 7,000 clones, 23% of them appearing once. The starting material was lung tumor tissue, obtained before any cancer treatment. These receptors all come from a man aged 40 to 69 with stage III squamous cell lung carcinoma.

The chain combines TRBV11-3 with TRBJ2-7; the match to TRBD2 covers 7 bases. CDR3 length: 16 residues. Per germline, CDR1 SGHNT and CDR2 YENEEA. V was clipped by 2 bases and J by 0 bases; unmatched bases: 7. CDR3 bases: TGTGCCAGCAGCTTAAGACGAGCGGGAAGCTCCTACGAGCAGTACTTC. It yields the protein CASSLRRAGSSYEQYF.

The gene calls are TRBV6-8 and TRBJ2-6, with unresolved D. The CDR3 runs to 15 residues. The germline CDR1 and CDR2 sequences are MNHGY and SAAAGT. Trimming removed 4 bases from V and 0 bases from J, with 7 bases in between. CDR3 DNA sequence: TGTGCCAGCAGTTCTGCGGCCTCTGGGGCCAACGTCCTGACTTTC. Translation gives CASSSAASGANVLTF.

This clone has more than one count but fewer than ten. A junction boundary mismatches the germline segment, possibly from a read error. The CDR3, as DNA: TGTGCCAGCAGTGACTCGAGTCATGGGAGCACAGATACGCAGTATTTT. Residues: CASSDSSHGSTDTQYF. This sequence joins TRBV6-8 and TRBJ2-3; D gene unclear. Germline V gene lookup returns CDR1 MNHGY and CDR2 SAAAGT. CDR3 length: 16 residues.

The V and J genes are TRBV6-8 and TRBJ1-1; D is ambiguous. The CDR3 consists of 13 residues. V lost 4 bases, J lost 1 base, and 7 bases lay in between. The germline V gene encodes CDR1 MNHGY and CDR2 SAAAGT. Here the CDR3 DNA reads TGTGCCAGCAGTTTTGCACAGAACACTGAAGCTTTCTTT. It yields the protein CASSFAQNTEAFF.

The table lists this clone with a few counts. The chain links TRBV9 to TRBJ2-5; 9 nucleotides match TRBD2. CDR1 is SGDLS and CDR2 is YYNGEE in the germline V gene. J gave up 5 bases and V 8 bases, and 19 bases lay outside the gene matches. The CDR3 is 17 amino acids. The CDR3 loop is CASKRSPAGGPGETQYF. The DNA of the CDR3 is TGTGCCAGTAAAAGGTCCCCGGCGGGAGGGCCCGGGGAGACCCAGTACTTC.

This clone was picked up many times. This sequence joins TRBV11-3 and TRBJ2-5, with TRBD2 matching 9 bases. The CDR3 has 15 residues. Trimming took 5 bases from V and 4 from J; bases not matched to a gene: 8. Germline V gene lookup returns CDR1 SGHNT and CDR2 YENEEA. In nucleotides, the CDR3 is TGTGCCAGCAGCCCATTAGCGGGAGTAAGAGAGACCCAGTACTTC. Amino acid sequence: CASSPLAGVRETQYF. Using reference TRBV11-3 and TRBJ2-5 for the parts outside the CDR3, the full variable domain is EAGVVQSPRYKIIEKKQPVAFWCNPISGHNTLYWYLQNLGQGPELLIRYENEEAVDDSQLPKDRFSAERLKGVDSTLKIQPAELGDSAVYLCASSPLAGVRETQYFGPGTRLLVL.

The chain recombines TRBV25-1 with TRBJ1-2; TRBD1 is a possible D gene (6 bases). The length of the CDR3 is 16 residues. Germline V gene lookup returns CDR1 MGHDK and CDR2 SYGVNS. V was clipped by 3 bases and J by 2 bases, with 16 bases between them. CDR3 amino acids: CASSDPGQPQNYGYTF. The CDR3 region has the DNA TGTGCCAGCAGTGACCCTGGACAGCCTCAGAACTATGGCTACACCTTC.

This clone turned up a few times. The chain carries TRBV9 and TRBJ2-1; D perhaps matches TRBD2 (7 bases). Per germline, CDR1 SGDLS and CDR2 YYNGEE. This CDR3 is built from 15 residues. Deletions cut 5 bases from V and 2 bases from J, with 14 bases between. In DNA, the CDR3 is TGTGCCAGCAGTTACCGCGGGGGCCCCTACAATGAGCAGTTCTTC. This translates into CASSYRGGPYNEQFF.

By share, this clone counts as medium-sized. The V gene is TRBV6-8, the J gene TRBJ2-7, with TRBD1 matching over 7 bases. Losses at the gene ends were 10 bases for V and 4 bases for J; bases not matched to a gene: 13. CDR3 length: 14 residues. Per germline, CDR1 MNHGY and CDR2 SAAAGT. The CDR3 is CAIQRDRNMYEQYF. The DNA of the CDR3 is TGTGCCATCCAACGGGACAGAAATATGTACGAGCAGTACTTC.

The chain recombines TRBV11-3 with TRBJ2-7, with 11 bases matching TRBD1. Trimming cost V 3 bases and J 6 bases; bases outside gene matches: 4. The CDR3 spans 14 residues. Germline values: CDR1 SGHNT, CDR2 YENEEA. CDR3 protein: CASSLAGQGVEQYF. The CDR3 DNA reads TGTGCCAGCAGCTTGGCGGGACAGGGGGTCGAGCAGTACTTC.

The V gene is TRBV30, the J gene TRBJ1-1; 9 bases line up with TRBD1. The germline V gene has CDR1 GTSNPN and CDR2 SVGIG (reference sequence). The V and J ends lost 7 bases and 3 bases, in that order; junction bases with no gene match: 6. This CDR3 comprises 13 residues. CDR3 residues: CASYRGRDTEAFF. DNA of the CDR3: TGTGCCTCGTACAGGGGGCGCGACACTGAAGCTTTCTTT.

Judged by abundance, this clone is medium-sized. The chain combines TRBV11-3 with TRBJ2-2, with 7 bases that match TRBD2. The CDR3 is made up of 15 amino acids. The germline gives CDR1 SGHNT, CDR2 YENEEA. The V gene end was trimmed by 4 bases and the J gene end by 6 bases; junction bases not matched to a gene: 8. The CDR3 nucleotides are TGTGCCAGCAGCTCCCTGGGGAGGGCGGCCGGGGAGCTGTTTTTT. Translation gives CASSSLGRAAGELFF.

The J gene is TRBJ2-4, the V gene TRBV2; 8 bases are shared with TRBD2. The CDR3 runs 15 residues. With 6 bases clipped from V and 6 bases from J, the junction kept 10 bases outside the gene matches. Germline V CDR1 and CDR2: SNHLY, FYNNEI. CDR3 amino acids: CASRPASGLGNIQYF. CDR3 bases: TGTGCCAGCAGGCCGGCTAGCGGGTTGGGAAACATTCAGTACTTC.

The CDR3 region is CASSLGPAFGANVLTF. CDR3 nucleotide sequence: TGCGCCAGCAGCCTCGGTCCGGCGTTTGGGGCCAACGTCCTGACTTTC. The genes are TRBV4-1 and TRBJ2-6; D not resolved. CDR1 is MGHRA, CDR2 YSYEKL, per germline. The CDR3 contains 16 residues. The ends were cut back, 4 bases at V and 3 bases at J, with 13 bases in the middle.

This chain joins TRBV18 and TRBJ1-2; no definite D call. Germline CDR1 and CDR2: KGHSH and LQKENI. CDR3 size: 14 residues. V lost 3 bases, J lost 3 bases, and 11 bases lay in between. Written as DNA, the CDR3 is TGTGCCAGCTCACCTCTCCGGGAGGACTATGGCTACACCTTC. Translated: CASSPLREDYGYTF.

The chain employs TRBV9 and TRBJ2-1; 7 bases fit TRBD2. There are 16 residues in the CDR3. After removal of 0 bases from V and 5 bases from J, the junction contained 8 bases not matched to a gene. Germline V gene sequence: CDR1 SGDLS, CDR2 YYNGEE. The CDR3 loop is CASSVETSRRHNEQFF. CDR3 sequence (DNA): TGTGCCAGCAGCGTAGAGACTAGCAGGAGGCACAATGAGCAGTTCTTC.

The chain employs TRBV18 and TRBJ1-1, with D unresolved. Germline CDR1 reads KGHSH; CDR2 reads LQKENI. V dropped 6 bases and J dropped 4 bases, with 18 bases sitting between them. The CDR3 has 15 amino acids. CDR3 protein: CASSRGSPAGTEAFF. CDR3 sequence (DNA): TGTGCCAGCTCCCGCGGGTCTCCCGCGGGCACTGAAGCTTTCTTT.

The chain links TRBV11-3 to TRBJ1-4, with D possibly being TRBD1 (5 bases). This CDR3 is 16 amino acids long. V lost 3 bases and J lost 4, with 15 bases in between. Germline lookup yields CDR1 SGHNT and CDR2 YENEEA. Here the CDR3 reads CASSFGTGPINEKLFF. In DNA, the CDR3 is TGTGCCAGCAGCTTCGGGACGGGACCGATTAATGAAAAACTGTTTTTT.

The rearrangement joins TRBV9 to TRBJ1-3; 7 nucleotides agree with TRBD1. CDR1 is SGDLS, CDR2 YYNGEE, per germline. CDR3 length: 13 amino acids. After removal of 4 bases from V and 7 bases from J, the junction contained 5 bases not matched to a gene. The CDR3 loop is CASSSGTVNTIYF. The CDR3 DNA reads TGTGCCAGCAGCTCAGGGACAGTCAACACCATATATTTT. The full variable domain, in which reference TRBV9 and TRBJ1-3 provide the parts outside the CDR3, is DSGVTQTPKHLITATGQRVTLRCSPRSGDLSVYWYQQSLDQGLQFLIQYYNGEERAKGNILERFSAQQFPDLHSELNLSSLELGDSALYFCASSSGTVNTIYFGEGSWLTVV.

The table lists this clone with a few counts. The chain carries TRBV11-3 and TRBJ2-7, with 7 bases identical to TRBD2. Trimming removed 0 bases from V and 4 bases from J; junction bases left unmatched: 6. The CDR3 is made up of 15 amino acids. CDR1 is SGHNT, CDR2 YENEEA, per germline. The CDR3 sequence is CASSLESSGLYEQYF. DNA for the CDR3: TGTGCCAGCAGCTTAGAAAGTAGCGGGCTGTACGAGCAGTACTTC.

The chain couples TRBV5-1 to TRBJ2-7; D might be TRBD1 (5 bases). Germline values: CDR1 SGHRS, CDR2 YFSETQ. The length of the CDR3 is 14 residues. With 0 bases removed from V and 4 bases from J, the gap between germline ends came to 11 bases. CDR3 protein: CASSLGQFLYEQYF. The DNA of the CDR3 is TGCGCCAGCAGCTTGGGACAGTTCCTTTACGAGCAGTACTTC.

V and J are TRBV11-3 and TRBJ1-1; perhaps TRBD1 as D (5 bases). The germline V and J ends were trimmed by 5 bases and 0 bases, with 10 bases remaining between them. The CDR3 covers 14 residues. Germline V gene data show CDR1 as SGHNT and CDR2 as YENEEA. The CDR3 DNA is TGTGCCAGCAGCGCGACAGCCATGAACACTGAAGCTTTCTTT. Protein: CASSATAMNTEAFF.

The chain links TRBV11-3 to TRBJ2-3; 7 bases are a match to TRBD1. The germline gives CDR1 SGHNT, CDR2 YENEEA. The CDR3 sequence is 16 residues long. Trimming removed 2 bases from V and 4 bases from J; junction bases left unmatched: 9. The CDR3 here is CASSLRKGATPDTQYF. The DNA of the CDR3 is TGTGCCAGCAGCTTAAGGAAGGGGGCCACCCCAGATACGCAGTATTTT. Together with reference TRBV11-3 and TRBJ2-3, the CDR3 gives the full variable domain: EAGVVQSPRYKIIEKKQPVAFWCNPISGHNTLYWYLQNLGQGPELLIRYENEEAVDDSQLPKDRFSAERLKGVDSTLKIQPAELGDSAVYLCASSLRKGATPDTQYFGPGTRLTVL.

The CDR3 DNA sequence: TGTGCCAGCAGTTTAACTAGCGGGATCGTTAACGAGCAGTACTTC. Its translation is CASSLTSGIVNEQYF. The V and J genes are TRBV28 and TRBJ2-7; 10 positions match TRBD2. This CDR3 comprises 15 residues. Germline V gene data show CDR1 as MDHEN and CDR2 as SYDVKM. Trimming removed 2 bases from V and 5 bases from J; junction bases left unmatched: 6. Together with reference TRBV28 and TRBJ2-7, the CDR3 gives the full variable domain: DVKVTQSSRYLVKRTGEKVFLECVQDMDHENMFWYRQDPGLGLRLIYFSYDVKMKEKGDIPEGYSVSREKKERFSLILESASTNQTSMYLCASSLTSGIVNEQYFGPGTRLTVT.

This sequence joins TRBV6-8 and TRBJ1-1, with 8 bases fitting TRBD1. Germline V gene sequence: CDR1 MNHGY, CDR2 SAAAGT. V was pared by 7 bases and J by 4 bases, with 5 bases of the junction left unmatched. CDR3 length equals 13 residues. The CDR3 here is CASIRTGFTEAFF. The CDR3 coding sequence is TGTGCCAGCATCAGGACAGGGTTCACTGAAGCTTTCTTT.

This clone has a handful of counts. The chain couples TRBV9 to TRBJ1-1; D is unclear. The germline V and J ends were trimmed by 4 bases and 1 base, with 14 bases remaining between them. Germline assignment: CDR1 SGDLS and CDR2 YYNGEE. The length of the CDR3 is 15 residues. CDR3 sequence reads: CASSSTGSRNTEAFF. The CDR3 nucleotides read TGTGCCAGCAGCTCCACGGGGTCACGGAACACTGAAGCTTTCTTT.

CDR3 in amino acids: CAWGAGGSNEKLFF. The CDR3 region has the DNA TGTGCCTGGGGGGCAGGGGGATCTAATGAAAAACTGTTTTTT. V is TRBV30 and J is TRBJ1-4; 7 bases agree with TRBD1. V dropped 5 bases and J dropped 3; count of bases not matched to a gene: 6. CDR1 GTSNPN and CDR2 SVGIG come from the germline V gene (reference sequence). The CDR3 is made up of 14 amino acids.

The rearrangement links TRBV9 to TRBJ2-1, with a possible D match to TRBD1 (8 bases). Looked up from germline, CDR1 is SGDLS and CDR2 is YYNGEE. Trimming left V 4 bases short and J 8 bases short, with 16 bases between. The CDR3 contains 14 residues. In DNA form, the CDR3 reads TGTGCCAGCAGCACCCGACAGGGGAGGGATGAGCAGTTCTTC. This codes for CASSTRQGRDEQFF.

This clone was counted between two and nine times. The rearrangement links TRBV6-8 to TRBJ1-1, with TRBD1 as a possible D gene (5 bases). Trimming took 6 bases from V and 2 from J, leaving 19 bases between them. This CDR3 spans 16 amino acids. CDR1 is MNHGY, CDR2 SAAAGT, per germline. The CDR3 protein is CASSQAGRGLNTEAFF. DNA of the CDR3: TGTGCCAGCAGCCAAGCGGGCCGGGGCCTAAACACTGAAGCTTTCTTT.

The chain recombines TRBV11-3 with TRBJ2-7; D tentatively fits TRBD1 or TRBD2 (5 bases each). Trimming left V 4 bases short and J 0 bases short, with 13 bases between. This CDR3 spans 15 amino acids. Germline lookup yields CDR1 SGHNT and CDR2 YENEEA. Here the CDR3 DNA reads TGTGCCAGCAGCTCCGCCTGGGGGAGCTCCTACGAGCAGTACTTC. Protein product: CASSSAWGSSYEQYF.

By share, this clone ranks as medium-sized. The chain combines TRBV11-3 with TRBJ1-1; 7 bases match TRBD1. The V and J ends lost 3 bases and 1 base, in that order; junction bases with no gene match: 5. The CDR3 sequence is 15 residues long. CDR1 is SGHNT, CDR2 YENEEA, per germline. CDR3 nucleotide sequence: TGTGCCAGCAGCTTTAGGACAGGATCGAACACTGAAGCTTTCTTT. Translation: CASSFRTGSNTEAFF.

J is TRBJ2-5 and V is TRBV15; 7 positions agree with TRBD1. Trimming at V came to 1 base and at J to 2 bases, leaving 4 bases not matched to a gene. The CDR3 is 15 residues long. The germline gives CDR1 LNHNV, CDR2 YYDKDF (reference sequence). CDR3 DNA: TGTGCCACCAGCAGAGGGGACAGCCAACAAGAGACCCAGTACTTC. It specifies CATSRGDSQQETQYF.